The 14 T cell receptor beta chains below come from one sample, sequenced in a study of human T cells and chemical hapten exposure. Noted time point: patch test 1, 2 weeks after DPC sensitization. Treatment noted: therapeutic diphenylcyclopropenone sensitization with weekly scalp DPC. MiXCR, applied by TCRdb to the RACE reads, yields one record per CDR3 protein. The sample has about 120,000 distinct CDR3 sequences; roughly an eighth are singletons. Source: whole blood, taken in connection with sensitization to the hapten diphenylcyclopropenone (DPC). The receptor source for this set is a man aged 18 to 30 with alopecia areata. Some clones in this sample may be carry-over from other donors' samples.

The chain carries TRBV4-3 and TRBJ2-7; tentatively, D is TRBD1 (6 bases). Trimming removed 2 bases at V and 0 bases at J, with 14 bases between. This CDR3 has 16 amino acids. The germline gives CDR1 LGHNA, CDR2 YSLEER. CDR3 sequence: CASSQLVLGASYEQYF. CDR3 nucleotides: TGCGCCAGCAGCCAACTAGTTTTGGGGGCCTCCTACGAGCAGTACTTC.

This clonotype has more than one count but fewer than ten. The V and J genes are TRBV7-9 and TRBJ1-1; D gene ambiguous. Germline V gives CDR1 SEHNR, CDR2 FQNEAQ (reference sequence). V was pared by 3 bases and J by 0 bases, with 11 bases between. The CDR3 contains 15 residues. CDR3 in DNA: TGTGCCAGCAGCTTTTTTCGGCAGATGAACACTGAAGCTTTCTTT. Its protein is CASSFFRQMNTEAFF.

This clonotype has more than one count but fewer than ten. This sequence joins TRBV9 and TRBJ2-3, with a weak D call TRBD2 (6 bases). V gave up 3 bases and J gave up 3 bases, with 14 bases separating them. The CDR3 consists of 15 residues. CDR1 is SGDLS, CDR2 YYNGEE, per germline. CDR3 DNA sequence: TGTGCCAGCAGCGCCCCGGGGAGGACGACAGATACGCAGTATTTT. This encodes CASSAPGRTTDTQYF.

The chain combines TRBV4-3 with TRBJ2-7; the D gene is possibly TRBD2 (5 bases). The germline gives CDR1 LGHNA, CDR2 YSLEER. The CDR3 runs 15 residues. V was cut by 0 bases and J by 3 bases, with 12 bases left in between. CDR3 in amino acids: CASSQDRTRGYEQYF. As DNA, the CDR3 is TGCGCCAGCAGCCAAGATCGAACTAGAGGCTACGAGCAGTACTTC.

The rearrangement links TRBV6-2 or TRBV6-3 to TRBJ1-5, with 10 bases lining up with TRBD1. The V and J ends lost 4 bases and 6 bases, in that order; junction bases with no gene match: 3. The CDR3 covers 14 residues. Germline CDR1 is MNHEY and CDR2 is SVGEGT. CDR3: CASSSTGGGQPQHF. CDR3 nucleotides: TGTGCCAGCAGTTCGACAGGGGGCGGTCAGCCCCAGCATTTT.

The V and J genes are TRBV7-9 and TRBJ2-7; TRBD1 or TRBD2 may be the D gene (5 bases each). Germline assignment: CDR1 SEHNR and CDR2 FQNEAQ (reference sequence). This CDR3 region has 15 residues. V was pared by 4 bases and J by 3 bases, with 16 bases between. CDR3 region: CASSSPAGTYYEQYF. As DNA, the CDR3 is TGTGCCAGCAGCTCCCCGGCAGGGACGTACTACGAGCAGTACTTC.

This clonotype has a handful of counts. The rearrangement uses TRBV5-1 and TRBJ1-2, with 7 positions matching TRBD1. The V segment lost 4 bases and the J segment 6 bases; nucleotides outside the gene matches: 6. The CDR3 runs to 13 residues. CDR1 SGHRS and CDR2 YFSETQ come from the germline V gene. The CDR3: CASSPEGADGYTF. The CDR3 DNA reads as TGCGCCAGCAGCCCGGAGGGGGCGGATGGCTACACCTTC.

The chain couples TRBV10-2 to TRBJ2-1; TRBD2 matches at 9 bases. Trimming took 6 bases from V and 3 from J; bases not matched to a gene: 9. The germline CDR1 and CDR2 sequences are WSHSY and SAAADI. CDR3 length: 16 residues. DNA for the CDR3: TGCGCCAGCAGGGGGGGGACTAGCCGTTACTACAATGAGCAGTTCTTC. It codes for CASRGGTSRYYNEQFF.

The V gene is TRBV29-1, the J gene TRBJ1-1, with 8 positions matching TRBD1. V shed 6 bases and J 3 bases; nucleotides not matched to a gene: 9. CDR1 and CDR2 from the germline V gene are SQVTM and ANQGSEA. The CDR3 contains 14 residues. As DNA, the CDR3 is TGCAGCGTCGAGGACAGGGATAAGTACACTGAAGCTTTCTTT. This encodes CSVEDRDKYTEAFF.

The DNA of the CDR3 is TGTGCTAGTGGTTTGGTAATATGGACCAGGAACTATGGCTACACCTTC. Encoded protein: CASGLVIWTRNYGYTF. The chain is built from TRBV12-5 and TRBJ1-2; no clear D. The CDR3 loop spans 16 amino acids. The V gene's germline CDR1 is LGHNT and CDR2 FRNRAP. Between the trimmed V and J ends, which lost 0 bases and 2 bases, there was a span of 13 bases.

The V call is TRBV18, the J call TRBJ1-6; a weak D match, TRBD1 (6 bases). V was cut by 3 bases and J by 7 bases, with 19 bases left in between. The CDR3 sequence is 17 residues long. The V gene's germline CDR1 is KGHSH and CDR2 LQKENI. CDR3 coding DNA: TGTGCCAGCTCACCGTTCGAGATGGACAGCCTCAATTCACCCCTCCACTTT. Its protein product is CASSPFEMDSLNSPLHF.

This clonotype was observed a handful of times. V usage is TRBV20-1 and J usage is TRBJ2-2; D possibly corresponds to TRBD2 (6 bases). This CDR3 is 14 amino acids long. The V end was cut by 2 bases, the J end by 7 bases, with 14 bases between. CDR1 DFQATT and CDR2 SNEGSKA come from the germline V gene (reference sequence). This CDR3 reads CSARLPGGDGELFF. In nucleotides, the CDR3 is TGCAGTGCTAGATTGCCAGGAGGGGACGGGGAGCTGTTTTTT.

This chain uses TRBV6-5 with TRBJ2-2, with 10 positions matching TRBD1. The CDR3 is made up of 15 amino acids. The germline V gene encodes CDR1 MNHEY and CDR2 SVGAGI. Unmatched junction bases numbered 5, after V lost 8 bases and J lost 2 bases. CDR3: CASGRDRGNTGELFF. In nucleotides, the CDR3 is TGTGCCAGCGGCCGGGACAGGGGTAACACCGGGGAGCTGTTTTTT.

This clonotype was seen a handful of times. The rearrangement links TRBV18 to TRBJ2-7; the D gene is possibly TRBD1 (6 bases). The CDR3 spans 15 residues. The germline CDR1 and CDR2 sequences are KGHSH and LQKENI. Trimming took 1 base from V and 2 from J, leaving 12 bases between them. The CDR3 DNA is TGTGCCAGCTCACCACTGCCAGGGGACCCCTACGAGCAGTACTTC. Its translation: CASSPLPGDPYEQYF.